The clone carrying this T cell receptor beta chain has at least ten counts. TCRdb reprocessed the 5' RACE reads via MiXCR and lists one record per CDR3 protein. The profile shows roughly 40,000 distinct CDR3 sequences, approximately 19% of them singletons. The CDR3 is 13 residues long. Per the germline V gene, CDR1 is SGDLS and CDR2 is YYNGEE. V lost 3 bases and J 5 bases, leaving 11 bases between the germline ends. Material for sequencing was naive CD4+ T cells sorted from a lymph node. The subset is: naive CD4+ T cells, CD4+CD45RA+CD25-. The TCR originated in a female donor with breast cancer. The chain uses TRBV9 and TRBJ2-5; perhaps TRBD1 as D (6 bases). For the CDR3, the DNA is TGTGCCAGCAGCGCAACAGGGTTGGAGACCCAGTACTTC. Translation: CASSATGLETQYF.